This T cell receptor (beta chain) was profiled in a study of early T cells in non-severe SARS-CoV-2 infection (dated by TCRdb to the early 2020s). Concerning the study at large: Because TCR sequencing relied on bulk RNA taken from unsorted whole blood, pairing of alpha and beta chains was not possible.

Libraries were made using 5' RACE. TCRdb records NextSeq 500 as the sequencer. Unique molecular identifiers were attached to individual cDNA molecules in the TCR library protocol so that sequencing error and PCR bias could be corrected. Sequencing covered both TCR alpha and beta chains, and within each sample the abundances of alpha and beta sequences were tightly co-correlated. As for the original processing: V gene, J gene and CDR3 annotation of TCR sequences was performed with Decombinator V4. TCRs were defined as expanded if a significant change between any two time points was detected under a Poisson model with p below 0.0001. TCR abundances were normalised to the total number of TCRs sequenced per sample and were expressed as counts per million. TRAV1-2 paired with TRAJ12, TRAJ20 or TRAJ33 defined MAIT TCRs, while TRAV10 paired with TRAJ18 defined iNKT TCRs. VDJdb, accessed 1 November 2021, was searched for CMV, EBV and SARS-CoV-2 annotated TCRs, excluding TCRs annotated for multiple antigens. Using fastp trimming at Q25 and MiXCR clonotype assembly, TCRdb reanalyzed the public sequencing data and kept in-frame beta chains. Every entry covers one CDR3 protein and lists the most common genes and DNA from its rows. TCRdb, rather than the study authors, made the V and J calls. This sample comprises roughly 56,000 distinct CDR3 sequences, roughly an eighth of them detected only once. 9.5% to 10% of the sample comes from the top ten.

At least ten counts were recorded for this clonotype. Its antigen is unknown. Within one base of it there is no much larger clone, and no base qualities were kept. A case-control design nested within a healthcare worker cohort in London, UK, was used, with weekly nasopharyngeal swab PCR tests and blood sampling performed. Healthcare workers were enrolled in the week of the UK lockdown, from 23 to 31 March 2020, and were followed every week for up to roughly 16 weeks. The germline V gene (reference sequence) provides CDR1 MNHEY and CDR2 SMNVEV. At the junction V is shortened by 4 bases and J by 2 bases; bases outside the gene matches: 0. The CDR3 runs 14 residues from the cysteine to the phenylalanine. The read is trimmed to its CDR3 DNA, 42 bases read in frame from base 1. Broader findings and caveats from the paper: VDJdb matching was skewed toward anti-spike CD8 responses and likely underestimated virus-specific expansions, missing private and CD4 specificities.

The sample comprised whole blood. The V and J genes are TRBV27 and TRBJ1-5; TRBD1 lines up with 9 middle nucleotides. This TCR was sampled from an adult who was a healthcare worker with PCR-confirmed SARS-CoV-2 infection or an uninfected control (not recorded which). The CDR3 region has the sequence CASSWTGGNQPQHF. The nucleotide sequence is TGTGCCAGCAGTTGGACAGGGGGCAATCAGCCCCAGCATTTT.